The clone carrying this T cell receptor beta chain was recorded only once. Its antigen is not identified. Germline V gene lookup returns CDR1 SGHTS and CDR2 YDEGEE. The ends lost 4 bases at V and 14 bases at J; junction bases unmatched: 9. The CDR3 has 13 amino acids. The repertoire was sequenced with immunoSEQ multiplex PCR; TCRdb's copy has only in-frame clones and lacks some. The repertoire has about 140,000 clones, 80% to 95% of them found once; the top ten carry around 5.1%. This sample is drawn from a study of T cell responses to AZD1222 COVID-19 vaccine. Points from the study as a whole: Unmutated regions of variants are reportedly targeted by nearly half of spike-specific TCRs. Scientists sampled the repertoires only once the peak T cell response had passed. White British people made up most donors, females outnumbered males, and clonal diversity was possibly underestimated. With two AZD1222 doses given, Spike-specific TCR breadth and depth both rose.

J is TRBJ1-6 and V is TRBV5-8; TRBD1 matches at 7 bases. The sample here was peripheral blood, taken on day 0 of AZD1222 vaccination. The source of this sequence is an adult in good health. The CDR3 DNA follows: TGTGCCAGCAGCCACTCCCGGGACAGCTCCCTCCACTTT. Protein product: CASSHSRDSSLHF.